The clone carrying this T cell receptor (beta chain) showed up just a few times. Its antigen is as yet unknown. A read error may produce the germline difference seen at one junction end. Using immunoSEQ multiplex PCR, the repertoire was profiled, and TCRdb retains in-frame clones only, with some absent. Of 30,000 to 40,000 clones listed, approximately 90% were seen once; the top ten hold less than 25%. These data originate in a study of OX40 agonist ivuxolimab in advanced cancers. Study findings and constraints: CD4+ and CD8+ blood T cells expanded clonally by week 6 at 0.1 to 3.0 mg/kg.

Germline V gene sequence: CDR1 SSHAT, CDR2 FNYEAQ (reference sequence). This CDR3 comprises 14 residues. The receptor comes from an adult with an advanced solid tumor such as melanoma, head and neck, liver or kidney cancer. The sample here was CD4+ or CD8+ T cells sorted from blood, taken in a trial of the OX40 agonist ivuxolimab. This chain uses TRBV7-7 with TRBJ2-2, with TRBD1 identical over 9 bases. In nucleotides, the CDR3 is TGTGCTAGCAGCTTCGGACAGGGGAACGGGGAGCTGTTTTTT. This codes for CASSFGQGNGELFF.